The TCR beta chain described here comes from a study of blood T cell repertoires in COVID-19. The CDR3 is 16 residues long. With V trimmed by 6 bases and J by 4 bases, 7 bases remained unmatched. In germline, CDR1 is LNHDA, CDR2 SQIVND (reference sequence). The protocol was immunoSEQ multiplex PCR, while the TCRdb copy is restricted to in-frame clones and leaves out a portion. Of 100,000 to 150,000 clones detected, roughly 88% appear once; the ten largest clones hold over 1%. The sequence was obtained from a woman of 80 years or more with acute or convalescent COVID-19. The specimen sequenced was peripheral blood. This chain uses TRBV19 with TRBJ2-2; the match to TRBD2 covers 11 bases. The CDR3 DNA sequence: TGTGCCAGTAGGCCGGGACTAGCGGATCCCACCGGGGAGCTGTTTTTT. Translating gives CASRPGLADPTGELFF. Filled out from reference TRBV19 and TRBJ2-2, the complete variable domain reads DGGITQSPKYLFRKEGQNVTLSCEQNLNHDAMYWYRQDPGQGLRLIYYSQIVNDFQKGDIAEGYSVSREKKESFPLTVTSAQKNPTAFYLCASRPGLADPTGELFFGEGSRLTVL.